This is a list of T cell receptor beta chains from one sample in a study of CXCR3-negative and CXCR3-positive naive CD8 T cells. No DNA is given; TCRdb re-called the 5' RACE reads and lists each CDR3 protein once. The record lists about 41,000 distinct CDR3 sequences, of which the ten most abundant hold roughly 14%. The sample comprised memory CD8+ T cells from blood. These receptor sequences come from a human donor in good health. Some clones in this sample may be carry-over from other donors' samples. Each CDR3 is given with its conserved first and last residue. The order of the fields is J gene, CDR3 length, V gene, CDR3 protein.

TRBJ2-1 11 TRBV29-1 CSVVGRNIQFF
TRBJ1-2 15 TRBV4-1 CASSQDWDDIYGYTF
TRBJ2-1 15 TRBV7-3 CASSLTAGGYNEQFF
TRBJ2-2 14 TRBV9 CASSDTSSPGELFF
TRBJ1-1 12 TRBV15 CATSGDQVEAFF
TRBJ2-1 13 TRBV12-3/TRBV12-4 CASSLIGDNEQFF
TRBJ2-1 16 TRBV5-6 CASSPGGQGAYNEPFF
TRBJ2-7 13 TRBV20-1 CSATGGTTYEQYF
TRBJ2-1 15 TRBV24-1 CATSDRGTVYNEQFF
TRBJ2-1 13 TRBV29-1 CSAPSGRGNEQFF
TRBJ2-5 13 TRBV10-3 CAISRTSEETQYF
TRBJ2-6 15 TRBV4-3 CASSPQAAGANVLTF
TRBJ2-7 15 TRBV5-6 CASSTGQGPVYEQYF
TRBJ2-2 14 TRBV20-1 CSARASGDTGELFF
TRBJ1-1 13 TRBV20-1 CSARFTGDTEAFF
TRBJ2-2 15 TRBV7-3 CASSLTGTGAGELFF
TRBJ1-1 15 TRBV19 CASRTTQDRNTEAFF
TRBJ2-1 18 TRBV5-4 CASRPTSGGALSYNEQFF
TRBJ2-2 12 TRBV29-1 CSVRRGSGELFF
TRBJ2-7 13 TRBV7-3 CASSLGRGHEQYF
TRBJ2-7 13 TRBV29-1 CSVEGTRSYEQYF
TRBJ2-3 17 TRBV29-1 CSASILGAGGSTDTQYF
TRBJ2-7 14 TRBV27 CASGPTALFYEQYF
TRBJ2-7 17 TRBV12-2 CASRLRPSGRGTYEQYF
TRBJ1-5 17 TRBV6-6 CASRSPPGGGSNQPQHF
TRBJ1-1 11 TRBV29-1 CSVNLGMWAFF
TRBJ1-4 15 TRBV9 CASSGTGEANEKLFF
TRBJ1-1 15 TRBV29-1 CSVGRWTGLNTEAFF
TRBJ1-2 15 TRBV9 CASSVGGQNPYGYTF
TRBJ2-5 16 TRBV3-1 CASSQDLSGTKETQYF
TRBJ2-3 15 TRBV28 CASSFLGHSTDTQYF
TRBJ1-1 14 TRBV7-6 CASSAGGSGTEAFF
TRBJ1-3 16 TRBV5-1 CASSSRDSISGNTIYF
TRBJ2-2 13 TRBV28 CASSFTNTGELFF
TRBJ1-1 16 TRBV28 CASSPSLGQGLTEAFF
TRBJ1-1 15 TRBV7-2 CASRLMAAGLTEAFF
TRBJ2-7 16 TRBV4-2 CASSQDFRTSGNEQYF
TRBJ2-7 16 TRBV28 CASSLLGGQAFYEQYF
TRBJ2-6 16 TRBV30 CAWSASTGAGANVLTF
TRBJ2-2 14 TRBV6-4 CASKRTGDTGELFF
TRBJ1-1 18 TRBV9 CASSPSGMDRALGTEAFF
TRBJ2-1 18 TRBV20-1 CSARDRTSGAFPYNEQFF
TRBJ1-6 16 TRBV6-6 CASSYSIGGTSSPLHF
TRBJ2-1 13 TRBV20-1 CSTQGGANNEQFF
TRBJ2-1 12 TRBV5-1 CASSPKQGKQFF
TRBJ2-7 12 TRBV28 CATGTGNYEQYF
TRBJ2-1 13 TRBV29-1 CSCGEGPVDEQFF
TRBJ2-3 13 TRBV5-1 CASSSIAPDTQYF
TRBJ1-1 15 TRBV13 CASSLGGQVFSEAFF
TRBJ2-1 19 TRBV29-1 CSVEDPAGAGGQYYNEQFF
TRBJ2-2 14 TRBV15 CATSVGTATGELFF
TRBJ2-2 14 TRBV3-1 CASSLQGNTGELFF
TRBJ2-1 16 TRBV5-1 CASSPTPGLAYYEQFF
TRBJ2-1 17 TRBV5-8 CASSFSDRLRFSNEQFF
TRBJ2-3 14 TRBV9 CASSEGGDPDTQYF